This T cell receptor beta chain appears in the sequencing data of a study of T cell changes during pregnancy in multiple sclerosis. Generated by immunoSEQ multiplex PCR, the TCRdb table keeps only in-frame clones and is missing some. The sample lists about 50,000 clones, approximately 92% occurring once. The germline V and J ends were trimmed by 0 bases and 8 bases, with 13 bases remaining between them. CDR1 and CDR2 (germline): SGHVS, FQNEAQ. This CDR3 region has 14 residues. Sequencing was performed on CD4+ T cells from peripheral blood mononuclear cells, taken before pregnancy. The J gene is TRBJ1-2, the V gene TRBV7-8; D might be TRBD1 (6 bases). This TCR derives from a female donor with multiple sclerosis, enrolled in a pregnancy study. The CDR3 region is CASSLAQQGRGYTF. As DNA, the CDR3 is TGTGCCAGCAGCTTAGCCCAACAGGGACGCGGCTACACCTTC. Using reference TRBV7-8 and TRBJ1-2 for the parts outside the CDR3, the full variable domain is GAGVSQSPRYKVAKRGQDVALRCDPISGHVSLFWYQQALGQGPEFLTYFQNEAQLDKSGLPSDRFFAERPEGSVSTLKIQRTQQEDSAVYLCASSLAQQGRGYTFGSGTRLTVV.